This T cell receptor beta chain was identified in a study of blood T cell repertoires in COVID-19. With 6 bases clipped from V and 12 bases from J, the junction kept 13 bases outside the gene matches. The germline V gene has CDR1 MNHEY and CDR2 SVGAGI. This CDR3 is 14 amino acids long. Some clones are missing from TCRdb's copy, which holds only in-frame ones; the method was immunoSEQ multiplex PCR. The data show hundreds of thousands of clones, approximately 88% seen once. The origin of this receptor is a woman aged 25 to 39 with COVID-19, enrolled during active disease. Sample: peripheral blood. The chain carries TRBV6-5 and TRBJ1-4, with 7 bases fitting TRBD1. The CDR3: CASSQGQTFGELFF. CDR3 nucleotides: TGTGCCAGCAGCCAGGGACAGACCTTCGGGGAACTGTTTTTT.